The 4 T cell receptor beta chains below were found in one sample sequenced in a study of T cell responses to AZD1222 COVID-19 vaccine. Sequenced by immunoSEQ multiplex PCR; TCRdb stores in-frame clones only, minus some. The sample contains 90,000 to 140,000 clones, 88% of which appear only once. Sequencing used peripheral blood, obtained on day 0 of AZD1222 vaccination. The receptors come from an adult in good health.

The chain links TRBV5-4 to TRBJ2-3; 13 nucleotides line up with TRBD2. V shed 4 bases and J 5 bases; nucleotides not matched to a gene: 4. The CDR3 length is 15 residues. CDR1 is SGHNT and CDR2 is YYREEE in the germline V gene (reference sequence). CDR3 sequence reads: CASSPRTSGRDTQYF. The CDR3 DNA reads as TGTGCCAGCAGCCCTAGGACTAGCGGGAGAGATACGCAGTATTTT. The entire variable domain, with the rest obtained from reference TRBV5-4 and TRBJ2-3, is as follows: ETGVTQSPTHLIKTRGQQVTLRCSSQSGHNTVSWYQQALGQGPQFIFQYYREEENGRGNFPPRFSGLQFPNYSSELNVNALELDDSALYLCASSPRTSGRDTQYFGPGTRLTVL.

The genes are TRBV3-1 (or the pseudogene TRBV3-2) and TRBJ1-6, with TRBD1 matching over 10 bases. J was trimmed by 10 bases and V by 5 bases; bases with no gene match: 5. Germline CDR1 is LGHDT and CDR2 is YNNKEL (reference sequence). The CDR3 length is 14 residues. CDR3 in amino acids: CASSKGQGSSPLHF. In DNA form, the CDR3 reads TGTGCCAGCAGCAAGGGACAGGGGAGCTCACCCCTCCACTTT.

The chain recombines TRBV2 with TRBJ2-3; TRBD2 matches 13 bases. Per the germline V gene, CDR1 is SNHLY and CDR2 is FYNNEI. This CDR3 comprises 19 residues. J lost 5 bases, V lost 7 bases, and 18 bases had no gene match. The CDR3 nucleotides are TGTGCCAGCAAAAAGGGACTAGCGGGGACACCGGGGAGGTTAGATACGCAGTATTTT. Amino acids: CASKKGLAGTPGRLDTQYF.

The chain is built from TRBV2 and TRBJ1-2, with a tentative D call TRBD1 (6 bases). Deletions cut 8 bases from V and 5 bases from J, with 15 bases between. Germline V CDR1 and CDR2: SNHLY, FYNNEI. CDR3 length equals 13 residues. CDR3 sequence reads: CASPPGQAYGYTF. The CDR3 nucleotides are TGTGCCAGCCCCCCGGGACAAGCATATGGCTACACCTTC.